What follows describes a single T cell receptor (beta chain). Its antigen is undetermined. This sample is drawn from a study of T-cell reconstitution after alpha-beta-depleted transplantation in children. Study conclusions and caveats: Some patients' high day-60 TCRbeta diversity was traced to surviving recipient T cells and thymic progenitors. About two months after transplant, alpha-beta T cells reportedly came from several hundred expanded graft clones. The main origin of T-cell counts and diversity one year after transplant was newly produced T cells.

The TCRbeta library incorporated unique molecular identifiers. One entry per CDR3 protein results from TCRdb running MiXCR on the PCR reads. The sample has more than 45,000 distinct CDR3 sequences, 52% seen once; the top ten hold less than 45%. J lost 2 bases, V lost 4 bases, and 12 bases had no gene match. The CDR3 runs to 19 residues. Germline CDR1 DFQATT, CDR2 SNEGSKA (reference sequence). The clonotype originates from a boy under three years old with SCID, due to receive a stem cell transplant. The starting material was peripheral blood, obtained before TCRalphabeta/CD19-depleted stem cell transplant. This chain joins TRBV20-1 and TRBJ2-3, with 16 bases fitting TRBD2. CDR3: CSAKEGGLAGGLPTDTQYF. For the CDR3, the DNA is TGCAGTGCTAAAGAAGGGGGACTAGCGGGGGGGCTCCCCACAGATACGCAGTATTTT.